This entry is about one TCR beta chain. Per the original data handling: Reference gene primer amplification in the assay estimated nucleated cell counts. Using immunoSEQ multiplex PCR, the repertoire was profiled, and TCRdb retains in-frame clones only, with some absent. Clonal size and the V and J genes are those of that table, whereas D and trimming came from the DNA. The table has about 140,000 clones, more than 65% seen once; the top ten hold less than 4%. The CDR3 has 14 amino acids. The germline gives CDR1 GTSNPN, CDR2 SVGIG (reference sequence). Trimming cost V 2 bases and J 5 bases, with 15 bases left between them. The sample comes from a study of blood T cell repertoires in COVID-19. Study details: Sites in the United States, Italy and Spain provided acute and convalescent COVID-19 samples. PBMCs, B-cell-depleted T cells, or T cells were the source of the cDNA or gDNA that made up the material.

The gene calls are TRBV30 and TRBJ1-2; no clear D. The sample comprised peripheral blood. The clonotype comes from a woman aged 55 to 70 with acute or convalescent COVID-19. CDR3 sequence reads: CAWSSYRVLYGYTF. The CDR3 DNA sequence: TGTGCCTGGAGTTCGTACCGGGTCCTATATGGCTACACCTTC. Full variable domain (rest looked up from reference TRBV30 and TRBJ1-2): SQTIHQWPATLVQPVGSPLSLECTVEGTSNPNLYWYRQAAGRGLQLLFYSVGIGQISSEVPQNLSASRPQDRQFILSSKKLLLSDSGFYLCAWSSYRVLYGYTFGSGTRLTVV.